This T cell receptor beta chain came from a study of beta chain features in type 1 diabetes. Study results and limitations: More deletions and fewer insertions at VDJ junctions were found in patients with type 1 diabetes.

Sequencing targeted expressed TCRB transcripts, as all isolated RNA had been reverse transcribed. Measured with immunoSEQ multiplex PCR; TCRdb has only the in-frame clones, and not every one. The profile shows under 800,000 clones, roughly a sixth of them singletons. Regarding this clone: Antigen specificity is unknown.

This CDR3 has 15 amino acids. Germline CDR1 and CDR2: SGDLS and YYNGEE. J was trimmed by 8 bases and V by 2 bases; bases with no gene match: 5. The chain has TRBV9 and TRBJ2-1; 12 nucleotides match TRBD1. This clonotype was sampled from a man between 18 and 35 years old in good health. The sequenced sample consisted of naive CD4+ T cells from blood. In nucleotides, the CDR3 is TGTGCCAGCAGCGTCGGGACAGGGGGCAGGTATGAGCAGTTCTTC. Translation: CASSVGTGGRYEQFF.